This T cell receptor (beta chain) was sequenced in a study of beta chain features in type 1 diabetes. Study-level points and caveats: Across all four CD4+ subsets, people with type 1 diabetes showed modestly shorter TCRB CDR3s.

The germline gives CDR1 KGHSH, CDR2 LQKENI. The CDR3 loop spans 17 amino acids. Germline trimming cut 4 bases from V and 4 bases from J; bases unmatched to any gene: 8. Notes on this clone: Its antigen remains unknown.

All of the isolated RNA was reverse transcribed, so expressed TCRB transcripts were sequenced. Sequencing was performed with immunoSEQ multiplex PCR; in TCRdb, only in-frame clones are kept and a portion is missing. The sample carries around 300,000 clones, about 15% recorded once. Purities in excess of 95% were seen in all sorted populations. Sequenced: naive CD4+ T cells from blood. The chain uses TRBV18 and TRBJ2-1, with 12 bases aligning to TRBD2. The sequence derives from a man younger than 35 with type 1 diabetes. The CDR3 DNA sequence: TGTGCCAGCTCACGTTCCCCCGGACTAGCGGGATACAATGAGCAGTTCTTC. Translating it yields CASSRSPGLAGYNEQFF.